This T cell receptor (beta chain) was profiled in a study of CD8+ T cells in alopecia areata. This CDR3 region has 16 residues. V lost 4 bases to trimming and J lost 6 bases, with 22 bases between them. CDR1 is SGHDN and CDR2 is FVKESK in the germline V gene. Sequencing templates came from extracted RNA that was reverse transcribed into cDNA. TCRdb keeps only in-frame clones here, not all; method: immunoSEQ multiplex PCR. Of some 120,000 clones listed, around 48% are singletons. The sequence was collected from a human donor with alopecia areata. The sample was NKG2D-low CD8+ T cells sorted from blood. The V call is TRBV14, the J call TRBJ2-7, with a tentative D call TRBD2 (6 bases). The CDR3 protein is CASSPPWERGISEQYF. CDR3 coding DNA: TGTGCCAGCAGCCCGCCTTGGGAACGGGGGATTTCCGAGCAGTACTTC.